This T cell receptor beta chain was found in a study of graft-versus-host responses after intestinal transplantation (dated by TCRdb to the early 2020s). The study in broad terms: The transplants that recipients got were multivisceral, liver-intestinal, or isolated intestinal. To identify alloreactive clones, pre-transplant mixed lymphocyte reaction products were sequenced and compared with unstimulated pre-transplant donor and recipient T cells. Instead of going to the commercial service, samples from a few later patients were sequenced in-house on an Illumina MiSeq and processed with MiXCR. Donor T cell macrochimerism was defined as a peak of at least 4% donor T cells among recipient peripheral blood mononuclear cells. A cohort of approximately 23 intestinal transplant recipients, including one retransplant, was enrolled, and a few patients lacking pretransplant specimens were excluded. Bulk TCR-beta CDR3 sequencing was used to track graft-versus-host and host-versus-graft alloreactive T cell clones in the graft, circulation and bone marrow after intestinal transplantation. Anti-thymocyte globulin induction was given to all recipients, followed by maintenance tacrolimus and steroids for around three years. What the authors observed across the whole study: High GvH to HvG T cell clonal ratios were observed in the allografts of patients with donor T cell macrochimerism. Early after transplant, peak levels of circulating GvH clones were associated with declines in HvG clones. GvH clones were found in recipient bone marrow, and some of the GvH clones appeared earlier in ileal mucosa or blood, which is consistent with an intestinal mucosal origin. Conclusions were limited by the relatively low number and heterogeneity of intestinal transplant patients.

Taken from the germline V gene, the CDR1 and CDR2 loops are MNHEY and SVGAGI. The germline V and J ends show losses of 4 bases and 7 bases respectively, and no gene match explains 7 bases of the junction. The CDR3, from cysteine to phenylalanine, totals 14 residues. Just CDR3 DNA is preserved here, 42 bases in frame from base 1. Libraries came from the immunoSEQ multiplex PCR assay. For most patients, genomic DNA was subjected to high-throughput TCR-beta CDR3 sequencing by Adaptive Biotechnologies. Under the source paper's analysis protocol: Adaptive's ImmunoSEQ software supplied the TCR sequencing data for 15 to 20 patients, while MiXCR and VDJtools were used to process a few other patients. CDR3 nucleotide sequences shared between donor and recipient were removed because the origin of such sequences could not be assigned. To count as alloreactive, a clone needed at least 2-fold expansion over unstimulated cells and a minimum CFSE-low frequency of 0.002% (template counts) or 0.001% (read counts). Mappable clones were those detected in sequenced pre-transplant spleen, lymph node, or MLR CFSE-low populations of the donor or recipient. The cumulative frequency of alloreactive clones was calculated as a percentage of all sequences, weighted by copy number. In its TCRdb copy, this immuneACCESS table keeps in-frame sequences only and misses some clones. Where compared with another copy, unresolved V genes explain less than half of these, and the others have no known cause. V, J and clone size were drawn from that table, and D and trimming were deduced from the DNA. The sample has 9,500 to 11,000 clones on record, 80% to 95% of them singletons. The ten biggest clones cover approximately 3.6% of the sample.

About this clone: Its cognate antigen has yet to be identified. No much larger clonotype is one base removed from it; base qualities were not supplied.

In the first month after transplant, blood samples were collected up to 4 times, and after that at least monthly when available. Recombination joined TRBV6-5 with TRBJ1-2; TRBD1 aligns with 9 central bases. The specimen was PBMCs, collected around 40 days after intestinal transplantation. The receptor was isolated from a human patient who received an intestinal transplant, so some T cells may come from the graft donor. The DNA sequence reads TGTGCCAGCAGTTGGGGGGACAGGGATGGTGGCTACACCTTC. Its amino acids are CASSWGDRDGGYTF.